The 20 T cell receptor beta chains below come from one sample, sequenced in a study of Tregs in tolerant kidney transplant recipients (dated by TCRdb to between 2017 and 2020). The sample's time point label is to be understood as: blood sample drawn before combined kidney and bone marrow transplant. Receptor amplification or capture employed the immunoSEQ multiplex PCR assay. Held by TCRdb, this immuneACCESS table contains in-frame sequences only and omits some clones. Under half of the omission traces to an unresolved V gene where checked; the cause of the rest is unknown. The sample table gives roughly 53,000 clones. Jointly, the top ten make up 0.83% of the sample. Material: CD4+ T cells from blood, obtained before the transplant. The receptors come from a human donor who received a combined kidney and bone marrow transplant.

With respect to this clone: The read finishes 3 residues shy of the CDR3 end, and the germline J gene is used to complete it. The gene calls are TRBV5-1 and TRBJ1-2, with D possibly being TRBD1 (6 bases). V shed 0 bases and J shed 4 bases, with 7 bases lying between them. Germline V lookup: CDR1 SGHRS, CDR2 YFSETQ. The CDR3 spans 13 residues. The CDR3 protein is CASSLDRVYGYTF. Partial CDR3 DNA: TGCGCCAGCAGCTTGGACAGGGTCTATGGC.

As to this clone: Read data end 3 residues before the CDR3 end; the end is taken from the germline J gene. The chain employs TRBV6-2 or TRBV6-3 and TRBJ1-1; maybe TRBD1 (6 bases). CDR3 length: 12 residues. Germline assignment: CDR1 MNHEY and CDR2 SVGEGT. Trimming cost V 11 bases and J 6 bases, with 16 bases left between them. CDR3 DNA, as far as it was read: TGTGCCGCCGAGGGGGAAGTGTCTGAA. It translates to CAAEGEVSE. The full CDR3 protein is CAAEGEVSEAFF.

A word on this clone: Coverage ceases 3 residues before the CDR3 finishes, and the germline J gene fills in the end. The chain joins TRBV2 to TRBJ2-7, with a possible D match to TRBD2 (6 bases). CDR3 length: 15 amino acids. Per germline, CDR1 SNHLY and CDR2 FYNNEI. Trimming cost V 5 bases and J 3 bases, with 17 bases left between them. The sequenced part of the CDR3 DNA is TGTGCCAGCAGTAACAGCTGGGACTTCCGCTACGAG. This codes for CASSNSWDFRYE. The entire CDR3 is CASSNSWDFRYEQYF.

Of note for this clone: The read stops 3 residues short of the end of the CDR3; the missing end is completed from the germline J gene. The chain links TRBV20-1 to TRBJ1-2, with 7 positions matching TRBD1. The CDR3 runs 11 residues. Per germline, CDR1 DFQATT and CDR2 SNEGSKA (reference sequence). Here the CDR3 reads CSAGQARGYTF. The sequenced CDR3 bases are TGCAGTGCTGGACAGGCGCGGGGC.

Comment on this clone: The CDR3 is cut off 3 residues early in the read; its end comes from the germline J gene. The chain joins TRBV19 to TRBJ2-7; D might be TRBD1 (6 bases). CDR1 and CDR2 from the germline V gene are LNHDA and SQIVND (reference sequence). The CDR3 covers 13 residues. V was clipped by 10 bases and J by 5 bases, with 18 bases between them. CDR3 bases read: TGTGCCACGAGTAAACAGGGAGAAGACGAG. Translated: CATSKQGEDE. The CDR3 in full is CATSKQGEDEQYF.

Note on this clone: The read is 3 residues too short to cover the CDR3 end, so that end is filled in from the germline J gene. The rearrangement uses TRBV5-1 and TRBJ1-2; the D gene is possibly TRBD1 (5 bases). The germline V gene encodes CDR1 SGHRS and CDR2 YFSETQ. V lost 0 bases, J lost 6 bases, and 6 bases lay in between. The CDR3 is 12 amino acids. CDR3 sequence reads: CASSLARDGYTF. Partial CDR3 DNA: TGCGCCAGCAGCTTGGCCAGGGATGGC.

Partial CDR3 DNA: TGTGCCAGCAGCGGACAGGGGTCCGAG. It is translated as CASSGQGSE. In full, the CDR3 reads CASSGQGSEQYF. The chain links TRBV7-6 to TRBJ2-7, with 9 positions matching TRBD1. The CDR3 end is not reached by the read, which stops 3 residues before it; the germline J gene fills it in. Germline V gene lookup returns CDR1 SGHVS and CDR2 FNYEAQ. The CDR3 totals 12 residues. V dropped 5 bases and J dropped 6; count of bases not matched to a gene: 2.

In the case of this clone: The CDR3 extends 3 residues past the end of the read, so its final part is completed from the germline J gene. The V and J genes are TRBV7-2 and TRBJ1-1; the match to TRBD1 covers 8 bases. From germline, CDR1 is SGHTA and CDR2 FQGNSA. The CDR3 runs 13 residues. V was clipped by 6 bases and J by 3 bases; unmatched bases: 3. The CDR3 is CASSIQGDTEAFF. The DNA read from the CDR3 is TGTGCCAGCAGTATACAGGGGGACACTGAA. Based on the CDR3 plus reference TRBV7-2 and TRBJ1-1, the full variable domain is GAGVSQSPSNKVTEKGKDVELRCDPISGHTALYWYRQSLGQGLEFLIYFQGNSAPDKSGLPSDRFSAERTGGSVSTLTIQRTQQEDSAVYLCASSIQGDTEAFFGQGTRLTVV.

As for this clone: The read stops 3 residues short of the end of the CDR3; the missing end is completed from the germline J gene. This chain links TRBV20-1 with TRBJ1-2; D gene unclear. From germline, CDR1 is DFQATT and CDR2 SNEGSKA (reference sequence). This CDR3 has 13 amino acids. The CDR3 here is CSAWYPSSSGYTF. CDR3 bases read: TGCAGTGCTTGGTATCCGTCTTCGAGCGGC.

The CDR3 loop is CASSLGGQLGDTQYF. The covered CDR3 bases are TGTGCCAGCAGCTTAGGCGGGCAGCTAGGGGATACG. The chain carries TRBV7-2 and TRBJ2-3; TRBD2 is a possible D gene (5 bases). The read ends 3 residues shy of where the CDR3 ends; the end is completed using the germline J gene. The germline V gene encodes CDR1 SGHTA and CDR2 FQGNSA. CDR3 length: 15 residues. V was shortened by 1 base and J by 6 bases, with 14 bases between the two germline ends.

On this clone: An end of the junction does not agree with germline; a read error may underlie this. The CDR3 end lies 3 residues beyond the end of the read and is filled in from the germline J gene. The rearrangement joins TRBV30 to TRBJ2-2, with TRBD1 as a possible D gene (5 bases). CDR3 length equals 14 residues. CDR1 and CDR2 (germline): GTSNPN, SVGIG (reference sequence). The chain's CDR3 is CAWSAGAPTRELFF. Incomplete CDR3 DNA: TGTGCCTGGAGCGCTGGGGCTCCCACCCGGGAG.

In regard to this clone: The read gets to within 3 residues of the CDR3 end, and the germline J gene fills in the rest. The chain uses TRBV5-1 and TRBJ1-4; D call uncertain. The CDR3 totals 14 residues. V was shortened by 4 bases and J by 3 bases, with 10 bases between the two germline ends. Germline assignment: CDR1 SGHRS and CDR2 YFSETQ. Here the CDR3 reads CASSPGLPNEKLFF. Partial CDR3 DNA: TGCGCCAGCAGCCCGGGTCTCCCTAATGAAAAA.

As for this clone: From the germline J gene comes the end of the CDR3, since the read stops 3 residues before it. The chain has TRBV19 and TRBJ2-1, with 7 bases that match TRBD2. V was clipped by 4 bases and J by 5 bases; unmatched bases: 11. This CDR3 has 16 amino acids. The germline V gene has CDR1 LNHDA and CDR2 SQIVND (reference sequence). CDR3 sequence: CASSKWRGRVNNEQFF. Incomplete CDR3 DNA: TGTGCCAGTAGTAAGTGGCGGGGGAGAGTCAACAATGAG.

On this clone itself: The sequenced fragment ends 3 residues before the CDR3 boundary, so the rest is inferred from the germline J gene. This chain joins TRBV7-9 and TRBJ2-1, with D perhaps given as TRBD1 or TRBD2 (6 bases each). This CDR3 is 14 amino acids long. V was shortened by 4 bases and J by 9 bases, with 16 bases between the two germline ends. Germline loops: CDR1 SEHNR, CDR2 FQNEAQ (reference sequence). CDR3 bases read: TGTGCCAGCAGCTCTGGGGGCGGGATGGTTGAG. Translated: CASSSGGGMVE. The entire CDR3 is CASSSGGGMVEQFF.

As for this clone: The read finishes 3 residues shy of the CDR3 end, and the germline J gene is used to complete it. The chain combines TRBV19 with TRBJ1-5; the match to TRBD1 covers 9 bases. V was clipped by 3 bases and J by 5 bases; unmatched bases: 14. Germline assignment: CDR1 LNHDA and CDR2 SQIVND (reference sequence). CDR3 length: 18 residues. The CDR3 here is CASSILPPGQGVHQPQHF. The DNA read from the CDR3 is TGTGCCAGTAGTATCCTACCCCCGGGACAGGGAGTACATCAGCCC.

As concerns this clone: The DNA ends 3 residues before the CDR3 does, and the rest of the CDR3 is filled in from the germline J gene. V is TRBV19 and J is TRBJ1-3; D not certain. The V end lost 6 bases, the J end lost 0 bases, and 27 bases lay between the germline ends. The germline V gene has CDR1 LNHDA and CDR2 SQIVND (reference sequence). CDR3 length equals 20 residues. The sequenced part of the CDR3 DNA is TGTGCCAGTAGGTCGGCCGGCAGGCAAAGCTTAAAGAACTCTGGAAACACC. It codes for CASRSAGRQSLKNSGNT. The whole CDR3 region reads CASRSAGRQSLKNSGNTIYF.

CDR3 region: CAWRGGGPYNEQFF. The DNA read from the CDR3 is TGTGCCTGGAGGGGGGGAGGGCCGTACAATGAG. The chain is built from TRBV30 and TRBJ2-1; 7 bases agree with TRBD2. The CDR3 end falls 3 residues outside the read, so it is completed with the germline J gene. V gave up 3 bases and J gave up 4 bases; unmatched junction bases: 6. Germline V CDR1 and CDR2: GTSNPN, SVGIG (reference sequence). The length of the CDR3 is 14 residues.

In the case of this clone: The DNA ends 3 residues before the CDR3 does, and the rest of the CDR3 is filled in from the germline J gene. J is TRBJ2-4 and V is TRBV19, with a tentative D call TRBD2 (6 bases). This CDR3 is 16 amino acids long. CDR1 and CDR2 from the germline V gene are LNHDA and SQIVND (reference sequence). The V gene lost 3 bases and the J gene lost 0 bases, with 12 bases spanning the gap. CDR3 DNA, as far as it was read: TGTGCCAGTAGTATGTATAGCGGAGGAGCCAAAAACATT. It translates to CASSMYSGGAKNI. The whole CDR3 protein is CASSMYSGGAKNIQYF.

CDR3 bases read: TGTGCCAGCAGCGGGACAGCCTCCTACGAG. Translated, it gives CASSGTASYE. The whole CDR3 reads CASSGTASYEQYF. This sequence joins TRBV7-8 and TRBJ2-7, with 7 bases aligning to TRBD1. The read ends 3 residues before the CDR3 terminus; that terminus is restored from the germline J gene. Germline CDR1 SGHVS, CDR2 FQNEAQ. Trimming removed 5 bases from V and 0 bases from J; junction bases left unmatched: 1. The CDR3 length is 13 residues.

A word on this clone: The read ends 3 residues early relative to the CDR3; the germline J gene fills the gap. The chain combines TRBV20-1 with TRBJ2-5, with D perhaps matching TRBD1 (6 bases). Germline V gives CDR1 DFQATT, CDR2 SNEGSKA (reference sequence). V was cut by 5 bases and J by 2 bases, with 15 bases left in between. This CDR3 spans 14 amino acids. The covered CDR3 bases are TGCAGTGCTTGGGGACACCCCAAACAAGAGACC. The encoded protein is CSAWGHPKQET. In full, the CDR3 is CSAWGHPKQETQYF.